Presented here are 29 T cell receptor beta chains from one specimen sequenced in a study of blood T cell repertoires in COVID-19. Libraries were prepared by immunoSEQ multiplex PCR; TCRdb keeps only in-frame clonotypes and omits some of them. Of under 200,000 clones in the sample, 70% to 90% were seen once. Sequenced: PBMCs or T cells enriched from blood (not recorded which). The receptors originated from a woman between 18 and 29 years old who had recovered from COVID-19.

This chain connects TRBV27 to TRBJ2-7; 11 nucleotides agree with TRBD2. CDR1 is MNHEY and CDR2 is SMNVEV in the germline V gene (reference sequence). V dropped 0 bases and J dropped 2; count of bases not matched to a gene: 3. The CDR3 spans 16 residues. CDR3 in DNA: TGTGCCAGCAGTTTATCGTGGGGACTAGCGGCCTACGAGCAGTACTTC. Its translation is CASSLSWGLAAYEQYF.

The chain has TRBV12-3 or TRBV12-4 and TRBJ2-7; D possibly corresponds to TRBD2 (6 bases). V lost 8 bases and J 5 bases, leaving 16 bases between the germline ends. The CDR3 loop spans 13 amino acids. Here the CDR3 reads CASQFRGGHEQYF. The CDR3 nucleotides are TGTGCCAGCCAGTTTCGGGGAGGTCACGAGCAGTACTTC.

The CDR3 loop is CASTNRGGSSTDTQYF. The CDR3 DNA is TGTGCCAGTACCAATAGGGGGGGCTCTAGCACAGATACGCAGTATTTT. The genes are TRBV19 and TRBJ2-3, with a tentative D call TRBD2 (7 bases). With 7 bases removed from V and 0 bases from J, the gap between germline ends came to 17 bases. Germline CDR1 and CDR2: LNHDA and SQIVND (reference sequence). The CDR3 is made up of 16 amino acids.

A few counts support this clone. The chain links TRBV5-1 to TRBJ2-7; no definite D call. V was cut by 0 bases and J by 1 base, with 5 bases left in between. The CDR3 is 13 residues long. Germline-derived CDR1 and CDR2 are SGHRS and YFSETQ. The CDR3 DNA sequence: TGCGCCAGCAGCTTGGAGGAGTCCTACGAGCAGTACTTC. Protein sequence: CASSLEESYEQYF.

Comments on this clone: The junction and the germline gene differ at one end; a read error may be behind it. The chain couples TRBV9 to TRBJ1-6; D possibly corresponds to TRBD1 (5 bases). CDR3 length: 14 amino acids. CDR1 is SGDLS and CDR2 is YYNGEE in the germline V gene. Written as DNA, the CDR3 is TGTGCCACCAGCGAGACAGCCGCCGGATCACCCCTCCACTTT. This translates into CATSETAAGSPLHF.

The chain uses TRBV27 and TRBJ2-2, with 8 bases that match TRBD2. CDR3 size: 13 residues. After removal of 3 bases from V and 7 bases from J, the junction contained 1 base not matched to a gene. Germline V CDR1 and CDR2: MNHEY, SMNVEV (reference sequence). The CDR3 region is CASSLREDGELFF. The CDR3 coding sequence is TGTGCCAGCAGTTTGCGGGAGGACGGGGAGCTGTTTTTT.

This chain uses TRBV6-4 with TRBJ2-2; the match to TRBD2 covers 8 bases. This CDR3 has 18 amino acids. Germline CDR1 reads MRHNA; CDR2 reads SNTAGT. Trimming took 2 bases from V and 4 from J; bases not matched to a gene: 12. This CDR3 reads CASSDLLVERECTGELFF. The CDR3 coding sequence is TGTGCCAGCAGTGACCTTCTCGTGGAGCGGGAGTGCACCGGGGAGCTGTTTTTT.

The chain employs TRBV12-3 or TRBV12-4 and TRBJ1-5; 7 bases are shared with TRBD1. With V trimmed by 5 bases and J by 8 bases, 6 bases remained unmatched. This CDR3 region has 13 residues. This CDR3 reads CASSTGQREPQHF. The CDR3 DNA is TGTGCCAGCAGTACGGGACAGCGCGAGCCCCAGCATTTT.

A single count supports this clone. This chain joins TRBV9 and TRBJ2-3; D ambiguous. The CDR3 has 14 amino acids. V lost 4 bases and J 1 base, leaving 10 bases between the germline ends. Per germline, CDR1 SGDLS and CDR2 YYNGEE. In DNA form, the CDR3 reads TGTGCCAGCAGCTCCTTTCGCGGCACAGATACGCAGTATTTT. It encodes CASSSFRGTDTQYF.

This clone was counted only a few times. The rearrangement links TRBV7-6 to TRBJ2-1; tentatively, D is TRBD1 (5 bases). The CDR3 is 15 residues long. Germline V lookup: CDR1 SGHVS, CDR2 FNYEAQ. Trimming removed 3 bases at V and 0 bases at J, with 9 bases between. CDR3 loop: CASSLGPSSYNEQFF. DNA of the CDR3: TGTGCCAGCAGCTTGGGGCCGAGCTCCTACAATGAGCAGTTCTTC.

The chain links TRBV4-1 to TRBJ1-6; 8 nucleotides align to TRBD1. The CDR3 totals 17 residues. Germline V gene lookup returns CDR1 MGHRA and CDR2 YSYEKL. The junction had 8 bases not matched to a gene; V was cut back by 1 base and J by 6 bases. CDR3 DNA sequence: TGCGCCAGCAGCCAAGGGAGGGTTGGGACAGGTAATTCACCCCTCCACTTT. This gives the protein CASSQGRVGTGNSPLHF.

The chain recombines TRBV4-1 with TRBJ2-7; 9 bases line up with TRBD2. The CDR3 is 15 residues long. Germline V gene sequence: CDR1 MGHRA, CDR2 YSYEKL. J gave up 5 bases and V 0 bases, and 5 bases lay outside the gene matches. The CDR3 loop is CASSQEGLAYDEQYF. CDR3 bases: TGCGCCAGCAGCCAAGAAGGACTAGCGTACGACGAGCAGTACTTC.

The chain combines TRBV6-5 with TRBJ2-1; D possibly corresponds to TRBD2 (5 bases). This CDR3 spans 14 amino acids. The ends were cut back, 7 bases at V and 9 bases at J, with 19 bases in the middle. Per germline, CDR1 MNHEY and CDR2 SVGAGI. The CDR3 protein is CASKSGGGVGEQFF. The CDR3, as DNA: TGTGCCAGCAAATCGGGCGGAGGTGTAGGTGAGCAGTTCTTC.

The chain combines TRBV29-1 with TRBJ2-7; tentative D call: TRBD1 (6 bases). The CDR3 is 12 amino acids. Trimming took 3 bases from V and 3 from J, leaving 9 bases between them. The germline V gene has CDR1 SQVTM and CDR2 ANQGSEA. The CDR3 is CSVEGALYEQYF. The DNA for the CDR3 is TGCAGCGTTGAGGGGGCCCTCTACGAGCAGTACTTC.

V gene TRBV3-1 (or the pseudogene TRBV3-2) combines with J gene TRBJ1-1; 7 bases line up with TRBD1. The CDR3 is 14 residues long. Germline trimming cut 1 base from V and 5 bases from J; bases unmatched to any gene: 4. Germline lookup yields CDR1 LGHDT and CDR2 YNNKEL (reference sequence). CDR3 nucleotide sequence: TGTGCCAGCAGCCAAGGACAGGGAGGAACTGAAGCTTTCTTT. As protein: CASSQGQGGTEAFF.

Only a few counts were recorded for this clone. This chain uses TRBV5-1 with TRBJ2-7; TRBD1 matches at 7 bases. Unmatched junction bases numbered 7, after V lost 3 bases and J lost 4 bases. The germline V gene encodes CDR1 SGHRS and CDR2 YFSETQ. The length of the CDR3 is 14 residues. The CDR3 DNA is TGCGCCAGCAGCTCAGTAGGGGGCATGTACGAGCAGTACTTC. Its translation: CASSSVGGMYEQYF.

This clone appeared once. This chain connects TRBV4-1 to TRBJ2-5; 8 bases fit TRBD2. This CDR3 has 20 amino acids. CDR1 and CDR2 from the germline V gene are MGHRA and YSYEKL. The V and J ends lost 0 bases and 8 bases, in that order; junction bases with no gene match: 23. The CDR3 sequence is CASSQDQVGKGGSGTRTQYF. CDR3 nucleotides: TGCGCCAGCAGCCAAGATCAAGTGGGGAAGGGCGGTAGCGGGACAAGAACCCAGTACTTC.

The chain joins TRBV2 to TRBJ2-3, with 8 bases that match TRBD2. Looked up from germline, CDR1 is SNHLY and CDR2 is FYNNEI. The CDR3 runs 13 residues. V dropped 7 bases and J dropped 3; count of bases not matched to a gene: 3. This chain's CDR3 is CASKREPTDTQYF. In nucleotides, the CDR3 is TGTGCCAGCAAGCGGGAGCCTACAGATACGCAGTATTTT.

This chain joins TRBV28 and TRBJ2-3; 8 positions match TRBD1. Germline V lookup: CDR1 MDHEN, CDR2 SYDVKM. V lost 5 bases, J lost 2 bases, and 9 bases stayed unmatched. The CDR3 covers 16 residues. CDR3 sequence (DNA): TGTGCCAGCAGTCCCCCTGGCAGGGGGCCCACAGATACGCAGTATTTT. It encodes CASSPPGRGPTDTQYF.

The chain joins TRBV5-1 to TRBJ1-6; D call uncertain. The CDR3 is made up of 16 amino acids. Trimming stripped 4 bases from V and 0 bases from J, with 11 bases between. CDR1 is SGHRS, CDR2 YFSETQ, per germline. CDR3 in amino acids: CASSIDGSSYNSPLHF. The DNA for the CDR3 is TGCGCCAGCAGCATAGACGGGAGCTCCTATAATTCACCCCTCCACTTT.

V gene TRBV7-9 combines with J gene TRBJ2-2; the match to TRBD2 covers 7 bases. CDR3 length: 12 amino acids. Germline V gives CDR1 SEHNR, CDR2 FQNEAQ (reference sequence). J gave up 5 bases and V 8 bases, and 2 bases lay outside the gene matches. The CDR3 spells CASWGGTGELFF. The CDR3, as DNA: TGTGCCAGCTGGGGGGGGACCGGGGAGCTGTTTTTT.

For the CDR3, the DNA is TGTGCCAGCAGTACCGGGACAGGGGCGACTGAAGCTTTCTTT. Its translation: CASSTGTGATEAFF. This sequence joins TRBV2 and TRBJ1-1; TRBD1 matches 10 bases. The CDR3 is made up of 14 amino acids. With V trimmed by 5 bases and J by 5 bases, 5 bases remained unmatched. The V gene's germline CDR1 is SNHLY and CDR2 FYNNEI.

V is TRBV28 and J is TRBJ2-2, with TRBD2 matching over 8 bases. Germline V gives CDR1 MDHEN, CDR2 SYDVKM. Unmatched junction bases numbered 2, after V lost 4 bases and J lost 1 base. This CDR3 spans 15 amino acids. The CDR3 nucleotides are TGTGCCAGCAGTTGGAGCGGGGGGAACACCGGGGAGCTGTTTTTT. It translates to CASSWSGGNTGELFF.

This rearrangement joins TRBV28 to TRBJ1-2; D is possibly TRBD1 (5 bases). The CDR3 covers 12 residues. CDR1 MDHEN and CDR2 SYDVKM come from the germline V gene. V lost 8 bases, J lost 6 bases, and 13 bases lay in between. The CDR3 is CASEAQGNGYTF. The CDR3 nucleotides read TGTGCCAGCGAGGCGCAGGGCAATGGCTACACCTTC.

The genes are TRBV7-9 and TRBJ2-7, with 8 bases matching TRBD1. Germline V gene data show CDR1 as SEHNR and CDR2 as FQNEAQ (reference sequence). V lost 5 bases to trimming and J lost 3 bases; unmatched junction nucleotides: 21. The CDR3 runs to 19 residues. The CDR3 DNA reads TGTGCCAGCAGCGCCCAACAGGGGGTTGGACATCGGGCCCGCTACGAGCAGTACTTC. Protein sequence: CASSAQQGVGHRARYEQYF.

The rearrangement joins TRBV18 to TRBJ1-6; TRBD1 matches at 9 bases. The CDR3 runs 15 residues. The ends lost 2 bases at V and 10 bases at J; junction bases unmatched: 6. The V gene's germline CDR1 is KGHSH and CDR2 LQKENI. The CDR3 spells CASSPGQGRESPLHF. CDR3 sequence (DNA): TGTGCCAGCTCACCAGGACAGGGGCGGGAGTCACCCCTCCACTTT.

In this sample, this clone turned up a few times. The rearrangement uses TRBV6-4 and TRBJ1-2; D is perhaps TRBD1 (5 bases). CDR1 and CDR2 from the germline V gene are MRHNA and SNTAGT. The CDR3 spans 15 residues. V lost 6 bases and J lost 0, with 14 bases in between. CDR3 in DNA: TGTGCCAGCAGACTCTCTTCAGGGACTAACTATGGCTACACCTTC. This gives the protein CASRLSSGTNYGYTF.

The rearrangement joins TRBV5-1 to TRBJ2-1; TRBD2 matches 13 bases. The CDR3 is 16 residues long. Germline-derived CDR1 and CDR2 are SGHRS and YFSETQ. With V trimmed by 0 bases and J by 4 bases, 1 base remained unmatched. CDR3 bases: TGCGCCAGCAGCTTGGGGACTAGCGGGAGATACAATGAGCAGTTCTTC. It yields the protein CASSLGTSGRYNEQFF.

The rearrangement links TRBV27 to TRBJ2-7, with D hard to call. Germline CDR1 reads MNHEY; CDR2 reads SMNVEV (reference sequence). The CDR3 contains 12 residues. Trimming removed 5 bases from V and 2 bases from J, with 7 bases in between. The CDR3 coding sequence is TGTGCCAGCAGTCCCGACACCTACGAGCAGTACTTC. Translation: CASSPDTYEQYF.